Below are 8 T cell receptor beta chains sequenced from a single sample in a study of cytomegalovirus exposure and HLA in healthy donors. A multiplex PCR was run with 60 Vbeta primers and 13 Jbeta primers. Data came from immunoSEQ multiplex PCR; TCRdb stores just in-frame clones and leaves some out. The sample shows about 110,000 clones, 75% of them seen only once. The sequenced sample consisted of PBMCs. Source of these receptors: a man between 35 and 55 years old in good health and CMV-seronegative.

The V and J genes are TRBV5-1 and TRBJ1-4, with D possibly matching TRBD1 (5 bases). Between the trimmed V and J ends, which lost 5 bases and 7 bases, there was a span of 18 bases. CDR3 length: 15 residues. CDR1 and CDR2 (germline): SGHRS, YFSETQ. The DNA for the CDR3 is TGCGCCAGCAGTTCCAGCCCAGGGCAGGGTGAAAAACTGTTTTTT. Amino acids: CASSSSPGQGEKLFF.

The chain employs TRBV2 and TRBJ1-4; D unclear. CDR1 and CDR2 from the germline V gene are SNHLY and FYNNEI. The V end lost 4 bases, the J end lost 8 bases, and 11 bases lay between the germline ends. The CDR3 runs 13 residues. CDR3 loop: CASSAEAREKLFF. CDR3 DNA: TGTGCCAGCAGTGCGGAAGCGAGGGAAAAACTGTTTTTT.

V gene TRBV15 combines with J gene TRBJ1-1; maybe TRBD1 (5 bases). V was cut by 0 bases and J by 0 bases, with 5 bases left in between. Germline CDR1 and CDR2: LNHNV and YYDKDF (reference sequence). CDR3 length: 14 amino acids. The CDR3: CATSRDRVNTEAFF. In nucleotides, the CDR3 is TGTGCCACCAGCAGAGACAGGGTGAACACTGAAGCTTTCTTT. Full variable domain (outside the CDR3, taken from reference TRBV15 and TRBJ1-1): DAMVIQNPRYQVTQFGKPVTLSCSQTLNHNVMYWYQQKSSQAPKLLFHYYDKDFNNEADTPDNFQSRRPNTSFCFLDIRSPGLGDTAMYLCATSRDRVNTEAFFGQGTRLTVV.

The chain uses TRBV5-6 and TRBJ1-5; tentatively, D is TRBD1 (5 bases). CDR3 size: 13 residues. Germline CDR1 is SGHDT and CDR2 is YYEEEE. Between the trimmed V and J ends, which lost 3 bases and 5 bases, there was a span of 9 bases. The CDR3 loop reads CASSYQQDQPQHF. The CDR3 nucleotides are TGTGCCAGCAGCTACCAACAGGATCAGCCCCAGCATTTT.

This clone appeared a few times. This rearrangement joins TRBV7-8 to TRBJ2-7, with D perhaps TRBD1 (5 bases). Per the germline V gene, CDR1 is SGHVS and CDR2 is FQNEAQ. Trimming left V 5 bases short and J 5 bases short, with 13 bases between. The CDR3 has 13 amino acids. CDR3 nucleotides: TGTGCCAGCAGCCACCTCCAGGGCCACGAGCAGTACTTC. It translates to CASSHLQGHEQYF.

J is TRBJ1-2 and V is TRBV11-2, with D uncertain. Germline V gene data show CDR1 as SGHAT and CDR2 as FQNNGV. Trimming removed 4 bases from V and 0 bases from J, with 18 bases in between. The CDR3 sequence is 17 residues long. The chain's CDR3 is CASSSLRDKPTNYGYTF. CDR3 nucleotides: TGTGCCAGCAGCTCCCTTCGCGACAAGCCTACTAACTATGGCTACACCTTC.

The chain recombines TRBV2 with TRBJ1-5; a weak D match, TRBD1 (6 bases). Germline CDR1 reads SNHLY; CDR2 reads FYNNEI. CDR3 length equals 14 residues. Trimming removed 5 bases from V and 8 bases from J, with 16 bases in between. The CDR3 loop is CASSLTGSPKPQHF. The CDR3 DNA reads as TGTGCCAGCAGTTTAACAGGGTCTCCCAAGCCCCAGCATTTT.

This clone was observed once. The chain has TRBV5-4 and TRBJ1-4; D is undetermined. There are 14 residues in the CDR3. Trimming shortened V by 0 bases and J by 6 bases, and 9 bases separated the two germline ends. Germline CDR1 reads SGHNT; CDR2 reads YYREEE (reference sequence). CDR3 sequence: CASSLAGGDEKLFF. The CDR3 DNA reads TGTGCCAGCAGCTTGGCTGGCGGGGATGAAAAACTGTTTTTT.